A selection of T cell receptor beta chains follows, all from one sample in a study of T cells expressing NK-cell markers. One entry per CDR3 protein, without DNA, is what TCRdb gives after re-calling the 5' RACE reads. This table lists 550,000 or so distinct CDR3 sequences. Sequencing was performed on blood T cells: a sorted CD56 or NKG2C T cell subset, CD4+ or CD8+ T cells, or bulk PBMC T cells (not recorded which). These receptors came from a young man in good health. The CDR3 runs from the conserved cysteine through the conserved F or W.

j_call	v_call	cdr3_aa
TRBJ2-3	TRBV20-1	CSARVDSTGRGQYF
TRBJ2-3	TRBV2	CASSGTSLSTDTQYF
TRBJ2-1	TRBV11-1	CASSRGGSPRGVGDNEQFF
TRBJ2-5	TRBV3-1	CASSPGLSVETQYF
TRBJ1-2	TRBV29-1	CSVEAPDRPYGYTF
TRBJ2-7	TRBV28	CASSSTWAVDEQYF
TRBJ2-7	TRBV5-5	CASSLGVPERTATYEQYF
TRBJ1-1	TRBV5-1	CASSSARGGGTEAFF
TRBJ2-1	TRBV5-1	CASSLAAGTGSYNEQFF
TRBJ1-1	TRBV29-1	CSVIGEVSEAFF
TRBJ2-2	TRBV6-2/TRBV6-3	CASSYRNAKYAGELFF
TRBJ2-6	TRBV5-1	CASSLRTGSSGANVLTF
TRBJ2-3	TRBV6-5	CASSWTVGRTSTDTQYF
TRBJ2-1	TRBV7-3	CASSLRPPDMGIYNEQFF
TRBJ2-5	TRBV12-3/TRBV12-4	CASSLAGQQETQYF